The 8 T cell receptor beta chains listed next were all sequenced from one sample in a study of CD8 T cells in ankylosing spondylitis. General study findings and limits: Roughly 8 highly homologous variants made up a TCR beta motif that seemed to typify ankylosing spondylitis blood.

These receptors lack a known antigen. MiXCR, applied by TCRdb to the 5' RACE reads, yields one record per CDR3 protein. Among 700,000 to 1,000,000 distinct CDR3 sequences listed, 12% were seen once. Sequenced: blood, either unsorted or a sorted T cell fraction (not recorded which). Receptors were obtained from a male donor with ankylosing spondylitis.

The chain recombines TRBV7-2 with TRBJ1-1; D not certain. The CDR3 totals 14 residues. Germline values: CDR1 SGHTA, CDR2 FQGNSA. Trimming took 5 bases from V and 7 from J, leaving 17 bases between them. The CDR3 DNA reads TGTGCCAGCAGCCCGCCGGGCCGCGGTGGTGAAGCTTTCTTT. Its protein product is CASSPPGRGGEAFF.

The V and J genes are TRBV28 and TRBJ1-5, with a tentative D call TRBD1 (6 bases). The germline V gene encodes CDR1 MDHEN and CDR2 SYDVKM. The CDR3 is made up of 17 amino acids. The V end lost 2 bases, the J end lost 0 bases, and 14 bases lay between the germline ends. In nucleotides, the CDR3 is TGTGCCAGCAGTTTACCACAGGGCCGGTATAGCAATCAGCCCCAGCATTTT. The encoded protein is CASSLPQGRYSNQPQHF.

The chain links TRBV4-1 to TRBJ2-7; D gene uncertain. The CDR3 is 14 residues long. V was pared by 0 bases and J by 0 bases, with 6 bases between. The germline V gene has CDR1 MGHRA and CDR2 YSYEKL. The CDR3 sequence: CASSQEGSSYEQYF. CDR3 bases: TGCGCCAGCAGCCAAGAGGGGTCCTCCTACGAGCAGTACTTC.

This chain joins TRBV12-3 or TRBV12-4 and TRBJ2-7; TRBD1 matches 10 bases. The CDR3 totals 14 residues. With 3 bases clipped from V and 6 bases from J, the junction kept 5 bases outside the gene matches. CDR3 DNA sequence: TGTGCCAGCAGTTTCGTGACAGGGGGCAGCGAGCAGTACTTC. Its protein product is CASSFVTGGSEQYF.

The gene calls are TRBV20-1 and TRBJ2-7; 7 positions agree with TRBD2. Per the germline V gene, CDR1 is DFQATT and CDR2 is SNEGSKA (reference sequence). With V trimmed by 6 bases and J by 4 bases, 12 bases remained unmatched. This CDR3 is built from 14 residues. CDR3 in DNA: TGCAGTGCCCCGCCTTTGCCGCGGGGGTACGAGCAGTACTTC. Its translation: CSAPPLPRGYEQYF.

This clonotype has more than one count but fewer than ten. The rearrangement links TRBV20-1 to TRBJ2-7; TRBD2 matches at 7 bases. Germline values: CDR1 DFQATT, CDR2 SNEGSKA (reference sequence). With 3 bases clipped from V and 4 bases from J, the junction kept 15 bases outside the gene matches. The CDR3 loop spans 16 amino acids. CDR3 DNA: TGCAGTGCTAGTCCCCGGGAGGTGCTAGCGGCTTACGAGCAGTACTTC. It specifies CSASPREVLAAYEQYF.

The chain couples TRBV5-1 to TRBJ2-3; unclear D gene. V was shortened by 3 bases and J by 6 bases, with 14 bases between the two germline ends. Germline CDR1 SGHRS, CDR2 YFSETQ. The CDR3 spans 14 residues. The CDR3 protein is CASSSSLGEDTQYF. CDR3 nucleotides: TGCGCCAGCAGCTCATCTCTGGGCGAGGATACGCAGTATTTT.

This rearrangement joins TRBV7-2 to TRBJ1-3, with D perhaps matching TRBD1 (5 bases). V shed 4 bases and J shed 2 bases, with 12 bases lying between them. This CDR3 has 15 residues. In germline, CDR1 is SGHTA, CDR2 FQGNSA. CDR3 residues: CASSSAGGTGNTIYF. The CDR3 bases are TGTGCCAGCAGCTCAGCGGGGGGAACTGGAAACACCATATATTTT.